The clone carrying this T cell receptor beta chain was detected ten times or more. Its antigen is not identified. Germline CDR1 is MNHNS and CDR2 is SASEGT. The germline V and J ends were trimmed by 2 bases and 0 bases, with 11 bases remaining between them. The CDR3 length is 17 residues. The sample originates from a study of identical twins. Among all donors, each was a healthy Caucasian. MiXCR, applied by TCRdb to the 5' RACE reads, yields one record per CDR3 protein. The sample gives fewer than 250,000 distinct CDR3 sequences, 5.5% to 7% of which show up once; under 4% is in the top ten. General study results and limits: Out-of-frame alpha sequences shared by twins were enriched for low generation probability.

The sample also formed part of further work on yellow fever vaccine responses in identical twins.

This clonotype was obtained from a woman between 18 and 30 years old in good health. Material: memory (CD45RO+) T cells sorted from blood. The chain is built from TRBV6-1 and TRBJ1-6, with D unresolved. The CDR3 region has the DNA TGTGCCAGCAGTGAATTTGGTCAAAGCTCCTATAATTCACCCCTCCACTTT. Translation: CASSEFGQSSYNSPLHF.